Below, 11 T cell receptor beta chains from the same sample are listed, as sequenced in a study of blood T cell repertoires in COVID-19. Libraries were prepared by immunoSEQ multiplex PCR; TCRdb keeps only in-frame clonotypes and omits some of them. The repertoire includes about 330,000 clones, roughly 85% of them detected once, and approximately 7.5% sits in the top ten. The material sequenced was peripheral blood. The receptors stem from a human donor in a cohort sampled during active COVID-19.

The rearrangement links TRBV5-1 to TRBJ2-1; TRBD1 matches 7 bases. The CDR3 has 15 amino acids. Germline loops: CDR1 SGHRS, CDR2 YFSETQ. After removal of 0 bases from V and 1 base from J, the junction contained 1 base not matched to a gene. CDR3 residues: CASSLDRGSYNEQFF. The CDR3, as DNA: TGCGCCAGCAGCTTGGACAGGGGATCCTACAATGAGCAGTTCTTC.

The J gene is TRBJ2-2, the V gene TRBV6-5; maybe TRBD2 (6 bases). This CDR3 has 14 amino acids. Germline CDR1 and CDR2: MNHEY and SVGAGI. V was shortened by 6 bases and J by 2 bases, with 10 bases between the two germline ends. In nucleotides, the CDR3 is TGTGCCAGCAGGCGGGACCGAAACACCGGGGAGCTGTTTTTT. Translation: CASRRDRNTGELFF.

The chain joins TRBV24-1 to TRBJ2-1; perhaps TRBD2 as D (6 bases). The CDR3 is 13 amino acids. Looked up from germline, CDR1 is KGHDR and CDR2 is SFDVKD. Trimming took off 10 bases at V and 8 bases at J, with 17 bases between the two ends. In DNA form, the CDR3 reads TGTGCCACAACTAGCAGATATAGTTATGAGCAGTTCTTC. It translates to CATTSRYSYEQFF.

The count of this clone is one. This chain connects TRBV11-2 to TRBJ1-1; maybe TRBD1 (5 bases). V was shortened by 5 bases and J by 0 bases, with 19 bases between the two germline ends. The CDR3 is made up of 17 amino acids. From germline, CDR1 is SGHAT and CDR2 FQNNGV. The CDR3 coding sequence is TGTGCCAGCAGCCCCTATCCTAGGGGTTCTGTGAACACTGAAGCTTTCTTT. Its translation: CASSPYPRGSVNTEAFF.

This clone was counted only a few times. The rearrangement uses TRBV2 and TRBJ1-2; 8 bases line up with TRBD1. Per the germline V gene, CDR1 is SNHLY and CDR2 is FYNNEI. CDR3 size: 14 residues. Trimming cost V 4 bases and J 8 bases; bases outside gene matches: 9. The CDR3 is CASSVSGGVVGYTF. For the CDR3, the DNA is TGTGCCAGCAGTGTATCAGGGGGCGTGGTAGGCTACACCTTC.

The chain recombines TRBV18 with TRBJ2-3; D possibly corresponds to TRBD1 (5 bases). CDR3 length equals 13 residues. Trimming cost V 6 bases and J 4 bases, with 11 bases left between them. Germline V gene lookup returns CDR1 KGHSH and CDR2 LQKENI. CDR3 in DNA: TGTGCCAGCTCGCCCGCCAGGGCAGATACGCAGTATTTT. Its protein product is CASSPARADTQYF.

Within the sample, this clone is medium-sized. The rearrangement links TRBV19 to TRBJ2-2; 7 positions match TRBD2. This CDR3 comprises 15 residues. Germline loops: CDR1 LNHDA, CDR2 SQIVND (reference sequence). V was pared by 1 base and J by 1 base, with 0 bases of the junction left unmatched. CDR3 coding DNA: TGTGCCAGTAGTATAGCGGGGGGGAACACCGGGGAGCTGTTTTTT. Amino acids: CASSIAGGNTGELFF.

The rearrangement uses TRBV5-8 and TRBJ1-5, with 9 bases fitting TRBD1. The length of the CDR3 is 16 residues. J gave up 2 bases and V 4 bases, and 7 bases lay outside the gene matches. Looked up from germline, CDR1 is SGHTS and CDR2 is YDEGEE. Here the CDR3 reads CASSKGDRVGNQPQHF. CDR3 coding DNA: TGTGCCAGCAGCAAAGGGGACAGGGTTGGCAATCAGCCCCAGCATTTT.

J is TRBJ2-2 and V is TRBV7-9; D is unclear. Germline lookup yields CDR1 SEHNR and CDR2 FQNEAQ (reference sequence). V dropped 5 bases and J dropped 8 bases, with 9 bases sitting between them. This CDR3 is 12 amino acids long. The CDR3 loop is CASSPTLGELFF. The DNA for the CDR3 is TGTGCCAGCAGCCCCACTCTGGGGGAGCTGTTTTTT.

This clone was observed once. The chain carries TRBV9 and TRBJ1-2; 9 bases agree with TRBD1. This CDR3 has 12 amino acids. The V gene end was trimmed by 7 bases and the J gene end by 3 bases; junction bases not matched to a gene: 1. Germline V CDR1 and CDR2: SGDLS, YYNGEE. DNA of the CDR3: TGTGCCAGCGGGGACAGGGACTATGGCTACACCTTC. Protein product: CASGDRDYGYTF.

This clone was recorded once. V gene TRBV5-4 combines with J gene TRBJ2-4, with TRBD1 matching 11 bases. V dropped 4 bases and J dropped 7; count of bases not matched to a gene: 4. The germline V gene has CDR1 SGHNT and CDR2 YYREEE (reference sequence). The CDR3 length is 14 residues. CDR3 sequence reads: CASSARDRGNIQYF. The DNA of the CDR3 is TGTGCCAGCAGCGCACGGGACAGGGGGAACATTCAGTACTTC.